What follows are 2 T cell receptor beta chains derived from one specimen sequenced in a study of shared clonotypes between healthy human individuals. Sequenced by immunoSEQ multiplex PCR; TCRdb stores in-frame clones only, minus some. The table shows a few hundred thousand clones, with about 65% occurring only once. The specimen was memory CD4+ T cells sorted from blood. Regarding subset: CD45RA-negative fraction. Every receptor here comes from a man aged 25 to 40 in good health.

The gene calls are TRBV28 and TRBJ2-7; 9 bases line up with TRBD2. V trimming: 8 bases; J trimming: 7 bases; junction bases outside the gene matches: 6. The CDR3 covers 12 residues. Germline V gene sequence: CDR1 MDHEN, CDR2 SYDVKM. The CDR3 coding sequence is TGTGCCAGCTTAGCGGGAGTGGGAGAGCAGTACTTC. Protein: CASLAGVGEQYF.

The chain uses TRBV2 and TRBJ2-3, with 8 positions matching TRBD1. The V gene end was trimmed by 10 bases and the J gene end by 10 bases; junction bases not matched to a gene: 16. Germline V CDR1 and CDR2: SNHLY, FYNNEI. The CDR3 runs to 14 residues. The CDR3, as DNA: TGTGCCACCAGACAGGGGCCCCAAGTAGGTTCGCAGTATTTT. It encodes CATRQGPQVGSQYF. Combining the CDR3 with reference TRBV2 and TRBJ2-3 gives the whole variable domain EPEVTQTPSHQVTQMGQEVILRCVPISNHLYFYWYRQILGQKVEFLVSFYNNEISEKSEIFDDQFSVERPDGSNFTLKIRSTKLEDSAMYFCATRQGPQVGSQYFGPGTRLTVL.